Below, 32 T cell receptor beta chains from the same sample are listed, as sequenced in a study of T cells in Graves' hyperthyroidism and ophthalmopathy. It was RNA transcripts that yielded the amplified TCR beta CDR3 regions. With the HTBI primer set, the TCR CDR3 went through a first round of RT-PCR. TCRdb passed the multiplex PCR reads through MiXCR, listing each CDR3 protein once. The sample carries 750,000 to 900,000 distinct CDR3 sequences, over 35% recorded once. Sample: blood. The receptor source for this set is a man aged 18-30 years with Graves' hyperthyroidism.

A word on this clonotype: This may be a read error, as it is one base from a much larger clone. This chain joins TRBV5-1 and TRBJ1-2; D is perhaps TRBD1 (5 bases). The CDR3 is made up of 12 amino acids. Germline CDR1 is SGHRS and CDR2 is YFSETQ. This CDR3 reads CASGFEGNGYTF. CDR3 nucleotides: TGCGCCAGCGGCTTCGAGGGGAATGGCTACACCTTC.

This clonotype was detected ten times or more. The chain links TRBV24-1 to TRBJ2-7; D is perhaps TRBD2 (6 bases). The CDR3 runs 14 residues. Germline V gene sequence: CDR1 KGHDR, CDR2 SFDVKD. The V end was cut by 5 bases, the J end by 2 bases, with 12 bases between. CDR3 DNA: TGTGCCACCAGTGGACGGGAGAGACCCTACGAGCAGTACTTC. Translated, it gives CATSGRERPYEQYF.

This clonotype was counted between two and nine times. This chain uses TRBV6-5 with TRBJ2-7; 7 bases fit TRBD2. The germline CDR1 and CDR2 sequences are MNHEY and SVGAGI. The CDR3 runs 15 residues. The J segment lost 2 bases and the V segment lost 6 bases, leaving 10 bases of the junction unmatched. CDR3 nucleotide sequence: TGTGCCAGCAGGCGCCAGGGCGGGAGTCCCTACGAGCAGTACTTC. It codes for CASRRQGGSPYEQYF.

The V and J genes are TRBV19 and TRBJ1-1, with D possibly matching TRBD1 (5 bases). The CDR3 is made up of 15 amino acids. CDR1 and CDR2 from the germline V gene are LNHDA and SQIVND (reference sequence). The V end was cut by 7 bases, the J end by 3 bases, with 18 bases between. Written as DNA, the CDR3 is TGTGCCAGTATCGCAACCCCCCGGGGGGACACTGAAGCTTTCTTT. Protein product: CASIATPRGDTEAFF.

Turning to this clonotype: Being one base from a much bigger clone, this may be a read error. The J gene is TRBJ1-2, the V gene TRBV19; TRBD1 is a possible D gene (5 bases). Germline V gives CDR1 LNHDA, CDR2 SQIVND (reference sequence). Trimming took 7 bases from V and 2 from J, leaving 17 bases between them. CDR3 size: 15 residues. CDR3 bases: TGTGCCAGTAAGGAGGAGGGGACCGACAACTATGGCTACACCTTC. This gives the protein CASKEEGTDNYGYTF.

V and J are TRBV2 and TRBJ1-1; D call uncertain. CDR3 length: 15 residues. The V gene's germline CDR1 is SNHLY and CDR2 FYNNEI. The V gene lost 6 bases and the J gene lost 1 base, with 15 bases spanning the gap. The CDR3 DNA is TGTGCCAGCAGGCCGACGAGTGTAGGGAACACTGAAGCTTTCTTT. Translating it yields CASRPTSVGNTEAFF.

The chain has TRBV29-1 and TRBJ1-6; TRBD1 aligns across 8 bases. The CDR3 extends over 14 amino acids. J gave up 7 bases and V 0 bases, and 2 bases lay outside the gene matches. Per germline, CDR1 SQVTM and CDR2 ANQGSEA. The CDR3, as DNA: TGCAGCGTTGAAGAAGGACAGGGAAATTCACCCCTCCACTTT. The encoded protein is CSVEEGQGNSPLHF.

This clonotype has more than one count but fewer than ten. The rearrangement uses TRBV5-6 and TRBJ2-7; D perhaps matches TRBD2 (5 bases). V lost 0 bases and J 7 bases, leaving 11 bases between the germline ends. This CDR3 comprises 13 residues. CDR1 SGHDT and CDR2 YYEEEE come from the germline V gene. This CDR3 reads CASSLGRSGEQYF. CDR3 DNA sequence: TGTGCCAGCAGCTTGGGGAGGAGTGGGGAGCAGTACTTC. Filled out from reference TRBV5-6 and TRBJ2-7, the complete variable domain reads DAGVTQSPTHLIKTRGQQVTLRCSPKSGHDTVSWYQQALGQGPQFIFQYYEEEERQRGNFPDRFSGHQFPNYSSELNVNALLLGDSALYLCASSLGRSGEQYFGPGTRLTVT.

This rearrangement joins TRBV10-3 to TRBJ1-1; the D gene is possibly TRBD1 (5 bases). The CDR3 contains 13 residues. Germline V gene data show CDR1 as ENHRY and CDR2 as SYGVKD. The V end was cut by 10 bases, the J end by 4 bases, with 16 bases between. CDR3 protein: CATVGTGTTEAFF. As DNA, the CDR3 is TGTGCCACCGTGGGGACCGGGACCACTGAAGCTTTCTTT.

This clonotype was picked up many times. The chain couples TRBV9 to TRBJ2-7, with D possibly being TRBD1 or TRBD2 (5 bases each). Germline V gene sequence: CDR1 SGDLS, CDR2 YYNGEE. This CDR3 is 13 amino acids long. The V end was cut by 1 base, the J end by 5 bases, with 10 bases between. CDR3 sequence: CASSVWDRDEQYF. Here the CDR3 DNA reads TGTGCCAGCAGCGTATGGGACCGGGACGAGCAGTACTTC.

The chain employs TRBV25-1 and TRBJ1-4, with D possibly matching TRBD1 (6 bases). Trimming stripped 3 bases from V and 8 bases from J, with 16 bases between. Germline CDR1 MGHDK, CDR2 SYGVNS. The CDR3 consists of 15 residues. The CDR3 spells CASSDQGQGDEKLFF. The CDR3 region has the DNA TGTGCCAGCAGTGACCAGGGGCAGGGCGACGAAAAACTGTTTTTT.

There are a few counts of this clonotype. This sequence joins TRBV4-2 and TRBJ2-7; a weak D match, TRBD2 (6 bases). This CDR3 is built from 15 residues. Trimming shortened V by 0 bases and J by 1 base, and 10 bases separated the two germline ends. From germline, CDR1 is LGHNA and CDR2 YNFKEQ. CDR3 coding DNA: TGTGCCAGCAGCCAAGATGCTGGAGGGTCCTACGAGCAGTACTTC. Amino acids: CASSQDAGGSYEQYF.

Points on this clonotype: An end of the junction does not agree with germline; a read error may underlie this. V is TRBV12-3 or TRBV12-4 and J is TRBJ1-1; D is unresolved. The CDR3 consists of 11 residues. Written as DNA, the CDR3 is TGTGTCAGCAGTCGAGGCACTGAAGCTTTCTTT. As protein: CVSSRGTEAFF.

This clonotype was seen more than once but under ten times. The genes are TRBV19 and TRBJ2-2; D perhaps matches TRBD1 (6 bases). Germline loops: CDR1 LNHDA, CDR2 SQIVND (reference sequence). There are 15 residues in the CDR3. Trimming left V 7 bases short and J 1 base short, with 13 bases between. The CDR3 nucleotides are TGTGCCAGTATAGCGTGGGGACAGAACACCGGGGAGCTGTTTTTT. Protein product: CASIAWGQNTGELFF.

The chain recombines TRBV5-1 with TRBJ1-3, with unresolved D. This CDR3 contains 14 residues. V was cut by 3 bases and J by 2 bases, with 9 bases left in between. Germline-derived CDR1 and CDR2 are SGHRS and YFSETQ. CDR3 coding DNA: TGCGCCAGCAGCTGGAAGGGCACTGGAAACACCATATATTTT. Its protein product is CASSWKGTGNTIYF.

This clonotype came up a few times. The genes are TRBV11-3 and TRBJ1-4, with D possibly being TRBD1 (6 bases). Germline V gene data show CDR1 as SGHNT and CDR2 as YENEEA. Trimming left V 5 bases short and J 8 bases short, with 18 bases between. The CDR3 sequence is 15 residues long. DNA of the CDR3: TGTGCCAGCAGCCAGCTGGGACAACCTGTAGAAAAACTGTTTTTT. It encodes CASSQLGQPVEKLFF.

A note on this clonotype: One base away lies a much larger clone, so this may be a sequencing read error. The chain uses TRBV29-1 and TRBJ2-7, with 8 bases aligning to TRBD1. The CDR3 sequence is 15 residues long. Unmatched junction bases numbered 11, after V lost 5 bases and J lost 2 bases. Germline V gene lookup returns CDR1 SQVTM and CDR2 ANQGSEA. CDR3 nucleotides: TGCAGCGTTTTAGGAGGGACAGGCCAACCCTACGAGCAGTACTTC. Amino acids: CSVLGGTGQPYEQYF.

The chain combines TRBV19 with TRBJ1-5; no clear D gene. Germline CDR1 LNHDA, CDR2 SQIVND (reference sequence). The CDR3 has 18 residues. V shed 3 bases and J shed 1 base, with 19 bases lying between them. The CDR3 DNA reads as TGTGCCAGTAGTATTCTATGGCCTTTCGGCAGCAGCAATCAGCCCCAGCATTTT. It encodes CASSILWPFGSSNQPQHF.

Comments on this clonotype: The CDR3 does not close with the conserved phenylalanine or tryptophan, likely indicating a read error. This rearrangement joins TRBV5-1 to TRBJ2-2; tentatively, D is TRBD2 (5 bases). CDR1 and CDR2 (germline): SGHRS, YFSETQ. The CDR3 spans 14 residues. V was pared by 0 bases and J by 7 bases, with 10 bases between. The CDR3 nucleotides are TGCGCCAGCAGCTTGGCCGGAGGCCTCGGGGAGCTGTTTTTA. It codes for CASSLAGGLGELFL.

CDR3 in DNA: TGCAGTCCTCGGGCTAGCAGAAAAGAGACCCAGTACTTC. Protein: CSPRASRKETQYF. This chain links TRBV20-1 with TRBJ2-5; the D gene is possibly TRBD2 (5 bases). V was shortened by 8 bases and J by 3 bases, with 16 bases between the two germline ends. From germline, CDR1 is DFQATT and CDR2 SNEGSKA (reference sequence). The CDR3 is made up of 13 amino acids.

The V gene is TRBV10-3, the J gene TRBJ2-3; TRBD1 is a possible D gene (5 bases). Trimming took 7 bases from V and 5 from J, leaving 10 bases between them. This CDR3 is built from 12 residues. Germline assignment: CDR1 ENHRY and CDR2 SYGVKD. CDR3 residues: CAIKTGGDTQYF. CDR3 DNA sequence: TGTGCCATCAAAACAGGCGGAGATACGCAGTATTTT.

This clonotype was counted ten times or more. The chain employs TRBV15 and TRBJ1-2, with D hard to call. Deletions cut 0 bases from V and 6 bases from J, with 8 bases between. Germline V gives CDR1 LNHNV, CDR2 YYDKDF (reference sequence). CDR3 length: 13 amino acids. CDR3 loop: CATSRDGRNGYTF. The CDR3 region has the DNA TGTGCCACCAGCAGAGATGGGCGCAATGGCTACACCTTC.

The V gene is TRBV6-1, the J gene TRBJ2-7; 9 positions agree with TRBD1. This CDR3 is built from 14 residues. V gave up 5 bases and J gave up 5 bases; unmatched junction bases: 7. Germline V gene sequence: CDR1 MNHNS, CDR2 SASEGT. This CDR3 reads CASSTRDRDDEQYF. CDR3 DNA sequence: TGTGCCAGCAGTACCCGGGACAGGGACGACGAGCAGTACTTC.

V usage is TRBV7-8 and J usage is TRBJ1-5; tentative D call: TRBD1 (5 bases). The CDR3 consists of 15 residues. CDR1 is SGHVS, CDR2 FQNEAQ, per germline. V gave up 5 bases and J gave up 4 bases, with 15 bases separating them. The CDR3 loop is CASSQSGTLNQPQHF. DNA of the CDR3: TGTGCCAGCAGCCAGTCCGGGACTCTGAATCAGCCCCAGCATTTT.

This clonotype was counted between two and nine times. This sequence joins TRBV25-1 and TRBJ1-5; possible D gene TRBD1, 5 bases. The CDR3 spans 15 residues. CDR1 and CDR2 (germline): MGHDK, SYGVNS. V dropped 4 bases and J dropped 4 bases, with 14 bases sitting between them. CDR3 bases: TGTGCCAGCAGTGGTGGGAGGGGCCTTAATCAGCCCCAGCATTTT. Protein product: CASSGGRGLNQPQHF.

The gene calls are TRBV6-5 and TRBJ1-2; no reliable D call. The V gene lost 6 bases and the J gene lost 1 base, with 12 bases spanning the gap. Germline assignment: CDR1 MNHEY and CDR2 SVGAGI. This CDR3 contains 14 residues. CDR3 DNA sequence: TGTGCCAGCAGCCGCGGCAGGAGTAACTATGGCTACACCTTC. It is translated as CASSRGRSNYGYTF.

In its sample, this clonotype was seen many times. This rearrangement joins TRBV25-1 to TRBJ2-7, with TRBD1 matching 9 bases. V trimming: 8 bases; J trimming: 3 bases; junction bases outside the gene matches: 2. CDR3 length: 12 residues. Germline V gene lookup returns CDR1 MGHDK and CDR2 SYGVNS. The CDR3 reads CASRQGDYEQYF. CDR3 coding DNA: TGTGCCAGCCGACAGGGGGACTACGAGCAGTACTTC.

The chain uses TRBV11-1 and TRBJ2-5; 8 nucleotides align to TRBD2. Unmatched junction bases numbered 7, after V lost 7 bases and J lost 9 bases. Per the germline V gene, CDR1 is SGHAT and CDR2 is FQDESV (reference sequence). This CDR3 is built from 12 residues. CDR3 coding DNA: TGTGCCAGCATTTCCTCGGGAGGGGCCCAGTACTTC. This sequence encodes CASISSGGAQYF.

J is TRBJ2-5 and V is TRBV7-2; D may be TRBD2 (6 bases). The CDR3 extends over 16 amino acids. The germline V gene encodes CDR1 SGHTA and CDR2 FQGNSA. The V gene lost 1 base and the J gene lost 4 bases, with 16 bases spanning the gap. Written as DNA, the CDR3 is TGTGCCAGCAGCTTAGGACCGGGCCTAGCGATAGAGACCCAGTACTTC. Translated: CASSLGPGLAIETQYF.

This clonotype was seen many times. This chain connects TRBV7-9 to TRBJ1-2; possibly TRBD1 for D (6 bases). V was shortened by 3 bases and J by 4 bases, with 18 bases between the two germline ends. Germline loops: CDR1 SEHNR, CDR2 FQNEAQ (reference sequence). This CDR3 contains 16 residues. The CDR3 sequence: CASSFFHEQGVYGYTF. The CDR3 nucleotides read TGTGCCAGCAGCTTCTTCCATGAACAGGGAGTCTATGGCTACACCTTC.

V and J are TRBV7-6 and TRBJ2-5; 14 nucleotides line up with TRBD2. CDR1 and CDR2 (germline): SGHVS, FNYEAQ. This CDR3 is built from 16 residues. V was pared by 5 bases and J by 2 bases, with 4 bases of the junction left unmatched. In nucleotides, the CDR3 is TGTGCCAGCAGCGGGGGACTAGCGGGGGCTCAAGAGACCCAGTACTTC. It yields the protein CASSGGLAGAQETQYF. Based on the CDR3 plus reference TRBV7-6 and TRBJ2-5, the full variable domain is GAGVSQSPRYKVTKRGQDVALRCDPISGHVSLYWYRQALGQGPEFLTYFNYEAQQDKSGLPNDRFSAERPEGSISTLTIQRTEQRDSAMYRCASSGGLAGAQETQYFGPGTRLLVL.

J is TRBJ1-1 and V is TRBV5-1; D remains ambiguous. The V gene's germline CDR1 is SGHRS and CDR2 YFSETQ. The CDR3 has 14 residues. The V and J ends lost 1 base and 11 bases respectively, with 18 bases between them. The CDR3 spells CASSLLIPDSEAFF. CDR3 coding DNA: TGCGCCAGCAGCTTGTTAATTCCGGACTCGGAGGCTTTCTTT.